This TCR beta chain was observed in a study of T cell repertoires in ileal Crohn's disease (dated by TCRdb to about 2019). A note on the overall study: Median disease duration was about eight years, and about 40% of patients were identified as active smokers at the time of surgery. The study was conducted in parallel with a multicentre cohort that was designed to identify predictors of early endoscopic recurrence following ileocolonic resection. Endoscopic postoperative recurrence was defined by a Rutgeerts score above i0. The M6 samples were biopsies of the neoterminal ileum collected during postoperative colonoscopy. The study sequenced fewer than 200 mucosal samples from 50 to 65 patients, taken at several locations on the surgical specimen and at postoperative endoscopy. A prospective multicentre cohort supplied the 50 to 70 Crohn's disease patients whose TCR repertoires were analysed. Surgery was performed for a complication in all patients, with stricturing disease in roughly 60% and penetrating disease in roughly 39%. Roughly half of the patients were given postoperative therapy, with some 17 on anti-TNF agents and about 11 on thiopurines.

Between the V and J ends, shortened by 2 bases and 6 bases respectively, the junction contains 9 bases. CDR1 SGHDT and CDR2 YYEEEE are derived from the germline V gene. The CDR3, from cysteine to phenylalanine, totals 13 residues. The only DNA kept is the CDR3, 39 bases in frame from the first base. Taken with the paper, the label for time point translates to: neoterminal ileum biopsy at postoperative endoscopy, about 6 months after surgery. Eligible patients were adults with ileal or ileocolonic Crohn's disease who had an indication for ileocolonic resection. Before DNA extraction, whole ileal mucosal biopsies were kept frozen at -80 degrees C. Genomic DNA was extracted from frozen whole biopsies with a TRizol-based method and quantified on a NanoDrop 2000 spectrophotometer. The investigation overall reported the following: Higher percentages of high-frequency clones at the time of surgery were linked to endoscopic recurrence, and every patient with clonality above 26.8% (18/57) had recurrence. Postoperative endoscopy was performed at varying times within the first year after surgery, with a median delay of around seven months. Mucosal CD4 and CD8 T cells were sorted and sequenced only in a subgroup of patients, whose size was not stated. Compared with CD4 T cells, sorted CD8 T cells contained more high-frequency clones, which suggests that the mucosal expansions were mostly CD8. Patients who were active smokers at surgery had a significantly higher proportion of clonal expansions than non-smokers (around 24% vs 18%, p=0.02).

Concerning this clone itself: The antigen it recognizes is unknown. No base quality values were provided; no much bigger clone lies one nucleotide off.

For commercial TCRB immunosequencing, approximately 460 nanograms of biopsy DNA were submitted for each sample. Adaptive Biotechnology amplified the CDR3 regions from genomic DNA with a two-step multiplex PCR designed to control amplification bias. The first PCR used primers for every V and J gene segment; the second PCR added barcodes and Illumina adapters. CDR3 libraries were sequenced using an Illumina instrument. The study's processing was this. The analysis drew on both the pipelines supplied by the vendor and custom analysis of the raw data in R/Bioconductor running R version 3.3.0. Clonality, which ranges from 0 to 1, was calculated as the inverse of the normalised Shannon entropy across all productive clones. The repertoire share taken up by the top 100 clones defined high-frequency clones, and only clones that passed a 95% confidence test were kept. The Simpson index measured repertoire diversity, and the Morisita-Horn index measured overlap between samples. Not all clones reach the TCRdb copy of this immuneACCESS table, which keeps in-frame sequences only. Checked studies attribute under half of the gap to unresolved V genes and leave the rest unexplained. V and J calls and clone size come straight from that table; D and trimming were deduced from the DNA. The sample profile shows about 62,000 clones; 85% to 90% of them were found once. In total, the top ten clones hold around 2% of the sample.

This sequence was found in an adult with Crohn's disease. Here the chain combines TRBV5-6 and TRBJ1-5; a tentative D match to TRBD1 spans 5 bases. Sequencing was done on a sample of ileal tissue. The nucleotide sequence reads as follows: TGTGCCAGCAGCTTATACGGGGGTCAGCCCCAGCATTTT. The translation is CASSLYGGQPQHF.